Reported below is one T cell receptor beta chain. Trimming left V 3 bases short and J 4 bases short, with 16 bases between. Germline V gene lookup returns CDR1 LNHDA and CDR2 SQIVND (reference sequence). CDR3 length equals 15 residues. The source of the sample is a study of shared clonotypes between healthy human individuals. The overall study: The cohort comprised a couple of women and a few men. Their ages spanned 18 to 49 years.

The method was immunoSEQ multiplex PCR; TCRdb's version includes in-frame clones alone and lacks a portion of them. The data show over a million clones, roughly 96% seen once. This sequence joins TRBV19 and TRBJ2-7; D tentatively fits TRBD1 or TRBD2 (6 bases each). This receptor was obtained from a man aged 25 to 45 in good health. Sequenced sample: naive CD4+ T cells sorted from blood. The subset was: CD45RA+ positively selected. The CDR3 protein is CASSISLGGTYEQYF. CDR3 coding DNA: TGTGCCAGTAGTATTTCTCTGGGGGGCACATACGAGCAGTACTTC.